Below are 8 T cell receptor beta chains sequenced from a single sample in a study of T-cell memory formation after mild COVID-19. TCRdb independently ran MiXCR on the 5' RACE reads; one entry per CDR3 protein. The table records around 340,000 distinct CDR3 sequences, approximately 21% of them present only once. The material sequenced was PBMCs or a T cell subset sorted from them (not recorded which). The receptor source for this set is an adult woman who had mild COVID-19 (a few samples of this study predate the infection). Cell type and time point are not known.

About this clonotype: The junction and the germline gene differ at one end; a read error may be behind it. This chain joins TRBV7-9 and TRBJ2-2, with D hard to call. The CDR3 is 12 amino acids. Looked up from germline, CDR1 is SEHNR and CDR2 is FQNEAQ (reference sequence). CDR3: CVSLNATGELFF. CDR3 sequence (DNA): TGTGTCAGCCTGAATGCCACCGGGGAGCTGTTTTTT.

This clonotype was picked up a small number of times. V is TRBV18 and J is TRBJ2-5; D assignment may be TRBD1 or TRBD2 (5 bases each). Between the trimmed V and J ends, which lost 4 bases and 5 bases, there was a span of 17 bases. The V gene's germline CDR1 is KGHSH and CDR2 LQKENI. This CDR3 region has 15 residues. This chain's CDR3 is CASSLGTQGRETQYF. The CDR3 DNA reads TGTGCCAGCTCACTCGGGACCCAAGGCCGGGAGACCCAGTACTTC.

The chain is built from TRBV5-4 and TRBJ1-4; 12 bases are shared with TRBD1. The CDR3 consists of 15 residues. The V gene's germline CDR1 is SGHNT and CDR2 YYREEE (reference sequence). V shed 4 bases and J 8 bases; nucleotides not matched to a gene: 6. As DNA, the CDR3 is TGTGCCAGCAGCCGAGCCGGGACAGGGGGCGAAAAACTGTTTTTT. Residues: CASSRAGTGGEKLFF.

This clonotype was seen only a few times. The chain combines TRBV5-1 with TRBJ2-7; the match to TRBD2 covers 14 bases. This CDR3 region has 15 residues. After removal of 2 bases from V and 3 bases from J, the junction contained 1 base not matched to a gene. From germline, CDR1 is SGHRS and CDR2 YFSETQ. The CDR3 here is CASSLGTSGGYEQYF. DNA for the CDR3: TGCGCCAGCAGCTTAGGGACTAGCGGGGGCTACGAGCAGTACTTC.

This sequence joins TRBV7-2 and TRBJ2-1; 7 nucleotides agree with TRBD2. V lost 5 bases to trimming and J lost 15 bases; unmatched junction nucleotides: 10. CDR1 and CDR2 from the germline V gene are SGHTA and FQGNSA. This CDR3 contains 12 residues. The CDR3 protein is CASSPGLVALFF. The CDR3 DNA sequence: TGTGCCAGCAGCCCCGGACTAGTAGCTCTGTTCTTC.

This clonotype has more than one count but fewer than ten. V usage is TRBV7-9 and J usage is TRBJ2-7; D is perhaps TRBD2 (5 bases). The CDR3 loop spans 11 amino acids. Trimming shortened V by 5 bases and J by 7 bases, and 9 bases separated the two germline ends. Germline CDR1 reads SEHNR; CDR2 reads FQNEAQ (reference sequence). CDR3 coding DNA: TGTGCCAGCAGCGCGGGCCAGGAGCAGTACTTC. It translates to CASSAGQEQYF.

This clonotype was seen a few times. At one end, the junction sequence differs from germline, possibly due to a read error. The chain couples TRBV20-1 to TRBJ2-5; 12 bases are a match to TRBD2. Germline assignment: CDR1 DFQATT and CDR2 SNEGSKA (reference sequence). CDR3 length equals 13 residues. The DNA for the CDR3 is TGCAGTCCTAGCGGGAGGGCCGGGGAGACCCAGTACTTC. Protein sequence: CSPSGRAGETQYF.

This clonotype turned up a few times. This chain connects TRBV5-1 to TRBJ1-2; D is unresolved. The CDR3 has 15 residues. In germline, CDR1 is SGHRS, CDR2 YFSETQ. Between the trimmed V and J ends, which lost 0 bases and 4 bases, there was a span of 13 bases. CDR3 bases: TGCGCCAGCAGCTTGGGTCCAGGTGAGACCTATGGCTACACCTTC. It yields the protein CASSLGPGETYGYTF.